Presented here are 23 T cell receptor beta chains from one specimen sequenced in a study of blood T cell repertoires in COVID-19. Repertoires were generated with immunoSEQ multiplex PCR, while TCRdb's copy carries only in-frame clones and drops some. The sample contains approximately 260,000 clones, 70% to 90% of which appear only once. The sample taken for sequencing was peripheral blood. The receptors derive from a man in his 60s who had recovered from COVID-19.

This CDR3 reads CASSLDGGRAHTGELFF. The CDR3 nucleotides are TGTGCCAGCAGCTTAGATGGCGGGAGGGCCCACACCGGGGAGCTGTTTTTT. V usage is TRBV11-3 and J usage is TRBJ2-2; 9 bases map to TRBD2. The CDR3 covers 17 residues. Trimming took 0 bases from V and 3 from J; bases not matched to a gene: 5. Germline values: CDR1 SGHNT, CDR2 YENEEA.

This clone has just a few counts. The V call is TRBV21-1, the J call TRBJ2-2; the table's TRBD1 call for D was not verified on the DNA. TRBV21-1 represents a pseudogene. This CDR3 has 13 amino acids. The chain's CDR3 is CASPTANTGELFF. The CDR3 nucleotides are TGTGCCAGCCCCACAGCGAACACCGGGGAGCTGTTTTTT.

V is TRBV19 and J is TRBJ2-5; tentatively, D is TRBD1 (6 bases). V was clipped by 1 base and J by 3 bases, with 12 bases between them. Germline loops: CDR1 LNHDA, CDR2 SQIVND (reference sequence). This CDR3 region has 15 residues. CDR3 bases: TGTGCCAGTAGTATAGCCGGGACACGAAAAGAGACCCAGTACTTC. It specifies CASSIAGTRKETQYF.

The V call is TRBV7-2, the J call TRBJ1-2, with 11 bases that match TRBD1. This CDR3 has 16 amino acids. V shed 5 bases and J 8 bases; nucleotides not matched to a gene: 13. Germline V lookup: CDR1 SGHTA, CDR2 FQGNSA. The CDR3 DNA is TGTGCCAGCAGCACCGTACCCAGGACAGGGGGCAAAGGCTACACCTTC. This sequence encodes CASSTVPRTGGKGYTF.

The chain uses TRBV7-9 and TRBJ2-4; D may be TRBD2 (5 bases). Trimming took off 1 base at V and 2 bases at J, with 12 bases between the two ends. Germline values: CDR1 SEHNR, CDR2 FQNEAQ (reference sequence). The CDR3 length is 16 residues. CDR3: CASSLVLRGTKNIQYF. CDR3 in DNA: TGTGCCAGCAGCTTAGTCCTCCGGGGAACCAAAAACATTCAGTACTTC. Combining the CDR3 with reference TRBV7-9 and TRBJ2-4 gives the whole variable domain DTGVSQNPRHKITKRGQNVTFRCDPISEHNRLYWYRQTLGQGPEFLTYFQNEAQLEKSRLLSDRFSAERPKGSFSTLEIQRTEQGDSAMYLCASSLVLRGTKNIQYFGAGTRLSVL.

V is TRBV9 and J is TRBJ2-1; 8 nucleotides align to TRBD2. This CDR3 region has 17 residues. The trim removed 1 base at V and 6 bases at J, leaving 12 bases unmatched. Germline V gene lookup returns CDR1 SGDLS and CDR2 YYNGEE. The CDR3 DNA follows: TGTGCCAGCAGCGTACGGGCGGGAGGCCTTCGGGCCAATGAGCAGTTCTTC. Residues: CASSVRAGGLRANEQFF.

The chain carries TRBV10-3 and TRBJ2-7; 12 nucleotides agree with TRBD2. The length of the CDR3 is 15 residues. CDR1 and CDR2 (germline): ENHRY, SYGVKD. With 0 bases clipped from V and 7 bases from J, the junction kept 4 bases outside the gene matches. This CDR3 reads CAISESLAGGGEQYF. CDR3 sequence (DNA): TGTGCCATCAGTGAGTCACTAGCGGGAGGAGGTGAGCAGTACTTC.

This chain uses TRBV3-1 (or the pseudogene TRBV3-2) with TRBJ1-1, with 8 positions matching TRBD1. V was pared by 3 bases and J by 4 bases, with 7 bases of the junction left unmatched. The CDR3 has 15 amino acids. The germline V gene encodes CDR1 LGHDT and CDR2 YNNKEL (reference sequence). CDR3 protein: CASSHPQGAITEAFF. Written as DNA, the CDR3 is TGTGCCAGCAGCCACCCGCAGGGGGCGATCACTGAAGCTTTCTTT.

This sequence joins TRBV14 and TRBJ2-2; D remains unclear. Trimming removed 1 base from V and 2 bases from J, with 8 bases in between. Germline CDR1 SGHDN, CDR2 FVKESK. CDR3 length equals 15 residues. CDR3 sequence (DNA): TGTGCCAGCAGCCAAGGTCAAACTAACACCGGGGAGCTGTTTTTT. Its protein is CASSQGQTNTGELFF.

CDR3 in amino acids: CASSPGQGSQYGYTF. The DNA for the CDR3 is TGTGCCAGCAGTCCGGGACAGGGGTCACAATATGGCTACACCTTC. The chain has TRBV27 and TRBJ1-2; 10 nucleotides match TRBD1. J gave up 5 bases and V 5 bases, and 8 bases lay outside the gene matches. This CDR3 region has 15 residues. Looked up from germline, CDR1 is MNHEY and CDR2 is SMNVEV (reference sequence).

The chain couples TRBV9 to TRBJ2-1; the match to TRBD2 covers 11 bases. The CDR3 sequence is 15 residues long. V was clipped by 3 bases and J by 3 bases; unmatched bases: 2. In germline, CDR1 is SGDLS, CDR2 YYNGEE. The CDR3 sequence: CASSALAGDYNEQFF. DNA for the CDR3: TGTGCCAGCAGCGCACTAGCGGGGGACTACAATGAGCAGTTCTTC.

The CDR3 protein is CASRLDRGSYNEQFF. CDR3 DNA sequence: TGTGCCAGCAGACTAGACAGGGGCTCCTACAATGAGCAGTTCTTC. J is TRBJ2-1 and V is TRBV5-8, with 8 bases that match TRBD1. V was clipped by 5 bases and J by 0 bases; unmatched bases: 4. Germline CDR1 SGHTS, CDR2 YDEGEE. CDR3 length: 15 amino acids.

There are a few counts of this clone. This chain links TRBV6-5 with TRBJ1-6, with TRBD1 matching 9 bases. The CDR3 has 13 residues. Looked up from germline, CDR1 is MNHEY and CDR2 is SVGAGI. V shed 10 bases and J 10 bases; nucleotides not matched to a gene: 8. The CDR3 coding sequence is TGTGCCAACCGGGACAGGGAATGGTCACCCCTCCACTTT. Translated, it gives CANRDREWSPLHF.

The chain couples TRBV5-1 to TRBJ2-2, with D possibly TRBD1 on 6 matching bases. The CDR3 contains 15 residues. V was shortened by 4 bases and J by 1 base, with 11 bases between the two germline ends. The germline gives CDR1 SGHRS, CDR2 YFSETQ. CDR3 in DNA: TGCGCCAGCAGCCCGGACAGCATGAACACCGGGGAGCTGTTTTTT. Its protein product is CASSPDSMNTGELFF.

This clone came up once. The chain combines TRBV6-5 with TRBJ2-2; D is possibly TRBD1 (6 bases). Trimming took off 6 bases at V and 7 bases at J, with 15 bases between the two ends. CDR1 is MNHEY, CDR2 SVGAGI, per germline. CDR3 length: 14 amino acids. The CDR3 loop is CASSVDSLVGELFF. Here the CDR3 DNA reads TGTGCCAGCAGCGTGGACAGCTTAGTCGGGGAGCTGTTTTTT.

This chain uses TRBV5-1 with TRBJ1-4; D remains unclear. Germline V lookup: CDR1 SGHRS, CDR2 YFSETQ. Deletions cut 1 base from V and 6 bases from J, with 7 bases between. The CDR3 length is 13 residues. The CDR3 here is CASSLSPDEKLFF. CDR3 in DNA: TGCGCCAGCAGCTTGAGCCCCGATGAAAAACTGTTTTTT.

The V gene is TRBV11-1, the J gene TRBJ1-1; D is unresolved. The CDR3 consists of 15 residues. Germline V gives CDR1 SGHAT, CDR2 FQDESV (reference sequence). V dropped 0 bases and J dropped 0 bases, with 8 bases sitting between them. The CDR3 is CASSLAVRVNTEAFF. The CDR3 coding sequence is TGTGCCAGCAGCTTAGCGGTGCGGGTGAACACTGAAGCTTTCTTT.

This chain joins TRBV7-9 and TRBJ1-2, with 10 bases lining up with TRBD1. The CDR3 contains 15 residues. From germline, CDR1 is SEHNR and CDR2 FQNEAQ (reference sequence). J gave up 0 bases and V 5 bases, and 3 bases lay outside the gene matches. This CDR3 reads CASSRDRGANYGYTF. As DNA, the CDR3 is TGTGCCAGCAGCCGGGACAGGGGAGCTAACTATGGCTACACCTTC.

Here the CDR3 reads CASSSRGDGRGSRANVLTF. The DNA of the CDR3 is TGTGCCAGCAGCTCCCGCGGGGACGGCCGAGGTAGTAGGGCCAACGTCCTGACTTTC. The gene calls are TRBV7-2 and TRBJ2-6, with D maybe TRBD2 (6 bases). The germline V and J ends were trimmed by 4 bases and 5 bases, with 24 bases remaining between them. Looked up from germline, CDR1 is SGHTA and CDR2 is FQGNSA. CDR3 size: 19 residues.

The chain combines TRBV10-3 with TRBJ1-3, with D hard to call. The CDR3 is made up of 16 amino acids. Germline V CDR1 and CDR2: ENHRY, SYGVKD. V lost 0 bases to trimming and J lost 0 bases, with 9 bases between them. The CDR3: CAISESVRNSGNTIYF. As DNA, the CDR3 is TGTGCCATCAGTGAGTCGGTCAGGAACTCTGGAAACACCATATATTTT.

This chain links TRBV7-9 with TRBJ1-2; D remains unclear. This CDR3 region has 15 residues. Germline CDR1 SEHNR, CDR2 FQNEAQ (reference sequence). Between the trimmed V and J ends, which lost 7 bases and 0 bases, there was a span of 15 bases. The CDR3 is CASTLDGGSNYGYTF. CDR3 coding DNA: TGTGCCAGCACCCTAGATGGAGGATCTAACTATGGCTACACCTTC.

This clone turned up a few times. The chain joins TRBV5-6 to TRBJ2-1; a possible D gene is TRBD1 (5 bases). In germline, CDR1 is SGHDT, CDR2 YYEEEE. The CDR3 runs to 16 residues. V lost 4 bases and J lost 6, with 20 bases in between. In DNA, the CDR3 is TGTGCCAGCAGCCTCCCCGGGCAGGGTGTAAGCAATGAGCAGTTCTTC. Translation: CASSLPGQGVSNEQFF. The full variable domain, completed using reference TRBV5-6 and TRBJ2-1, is DAGVTQSPTHLIKTRGQQVTLRCSPKSGHDTVSWYQQALGQGPQFIFQYYEEEERQRGNFPDRFSGHQFPNYSSELNVNALLLGDSALYLCASSLPGQGVSNEQFFGPGTRLTVL.

The CDR3 DNA sequence: TGTGCCAGCTCCAGCCGGCGGGAGGTCTCCTACGAGCAGTACTTC. Encoded protein: CASSSRREVSYEQYF. This rearrangement joins TRBV7-2 to TRBJ2-7, with TRBD2 identical over 8 bases. Germline V gives CDR1 SGHTA, CDR2 FQGNSA. The junction had 9 bases not matched to a gene; V was cut back by 8 bases and J by 0 bases. The CDR3 has 15 amino acids. Based on the CDR3 plus reference TRBV7-2 and TRBJ2-7, the full variable domain is GAGVSQSPSNKVTEKGKDVELRCDPISGHTALYWYRQSLGQGLEFLIYFQGNSAPDKSGLPSDRFSAERTGGSVSTLTIQRTQQEDSAVYLCASSSRREVSYEQYFGPGTRLTVT.